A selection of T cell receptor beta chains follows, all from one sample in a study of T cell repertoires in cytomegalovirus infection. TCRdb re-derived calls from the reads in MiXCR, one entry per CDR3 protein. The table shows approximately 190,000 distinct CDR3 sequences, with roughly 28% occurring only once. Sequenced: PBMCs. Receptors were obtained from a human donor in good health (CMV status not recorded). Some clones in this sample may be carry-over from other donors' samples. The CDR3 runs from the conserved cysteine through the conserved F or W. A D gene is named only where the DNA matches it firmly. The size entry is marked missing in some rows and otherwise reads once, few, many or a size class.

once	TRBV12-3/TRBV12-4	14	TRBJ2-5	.	TGTGCCAGCAGTTCGACAGGCCTAAAAGAGACCCAGTACTTC	CASSSTGLKETQYF
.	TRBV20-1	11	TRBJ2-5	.	TGCAGTGCTAGGGACGTAGAGACCCAGTACTTC	CSARDVETQYF
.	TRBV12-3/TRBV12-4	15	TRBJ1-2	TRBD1	TGTGCCAGCAGCGCGACAGGGTCACCGTCCTATGGCTACACCTTC	CASSATGSPSYGYTF
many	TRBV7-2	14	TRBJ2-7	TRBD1	TGTGCCAGCAGCTTCGGGACAGGGCAGTACGAGCAGTACTTC	CASSFGTGQYEQYF
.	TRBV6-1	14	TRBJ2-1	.	TGTGCCAGCAGTGGGGGGAATTGGGTCAATGAGCAGTTCTTC	CASSGGNWVNEQFF
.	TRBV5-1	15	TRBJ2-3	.	TGCGCCAGCCGGAGGGAAGAGTCGCTCACAGATACGCAGTATTTT	CASRREESLTDTQYF
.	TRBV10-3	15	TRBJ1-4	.	TGTGCCATCAGGGGGGGGCCTTCAACTAATGAAAAACTGTTTTTT	CAIRGGPSTNEKLFF
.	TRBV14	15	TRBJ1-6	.	TGTGCCAGCAGCCCGACACAGGGCAGGAATTCACCCCTCCACTTT	CASSPTQGRNSPLHF
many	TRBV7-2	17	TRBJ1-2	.	TGTGCCAGCAGCTCCTTGGCAGGAGAGGGTGGAGACTATGGCTACACCTTC	CASSSLAGEGGDYGYTF
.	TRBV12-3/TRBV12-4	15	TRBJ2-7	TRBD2	TGTGCCAGCACCTCGGGACTAGTCGAGGTCTACGAGCAGTACTTC	CASTSGLVEVYEQYF
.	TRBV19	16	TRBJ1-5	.	TGTGCCAGTAGTATAATTAGGACAGCCATCAATCAGCCCCAGCATTTT	CASSIIRTAINQPQHF
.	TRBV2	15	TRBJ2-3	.	TGTGCCAGCAGAACCCCGGAAATTCAGAGAGATACGCAGTATTTT	CASRTPEIQRDTQYF
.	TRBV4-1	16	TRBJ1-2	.	TGCGCCAGCAGCCAACCAGGGAAGGCGGGGAACTATGGCTACACCTTC	CASSQPGKAGNYGYTF
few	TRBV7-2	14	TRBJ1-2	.	TGTGCCAGCAGCCCAGGGACTTCTAACTATGGCTACACCTTC	CASSPGTSNYGYTF
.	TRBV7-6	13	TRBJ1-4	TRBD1	TGTGCCAGCAGCTCCTCGACAGGGTGGGAACTGTTTTTT	CASSSSTGWELFF
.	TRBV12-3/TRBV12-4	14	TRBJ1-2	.	TGTGCCAGCAGTACACAGGGAGCCTACTATGGCTACACCTTC	CASSTQGAYYGYTF
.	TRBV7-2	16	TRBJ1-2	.	TGTGCCAGCAGCCACACTACGGGGAGGGTTGATTATGGCTACACCTTC	CASSHTTGRVDYGYTF
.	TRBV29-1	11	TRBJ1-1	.	TGCAGCGTTGAAGCAGGGTTTGAAGCTTTCTTT	CSVEAGFEAFF
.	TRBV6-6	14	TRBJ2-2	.	TGTGCCAGCATCAAATGGTCGAACACCGGGGAGCTGTTTTTT	CASIKWSNTGELFF
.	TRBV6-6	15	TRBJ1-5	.	TGTGCCAGCATCCCCGGAGGAAGGGGAGATCAGCCCCAGCATTTT	CASIPGGRGDQPQHF
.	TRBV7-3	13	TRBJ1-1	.	TGTGCCAGCAGCCTCAGCCTTTCCGATGAAGCTTTCTTT	CASSLSLSDEAFF
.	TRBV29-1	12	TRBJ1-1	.	TGCAGCGGAGCAACAGGGAACACTGAAGCTTTCTTT	CSGATGNTEAFF
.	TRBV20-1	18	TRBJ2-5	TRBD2	TGCAGTGCGGGGAGGTCAGGACTAGCGGGGGGTTCCCAAGAGACCCAGTACTTC	CSAGRSGLAGGSQETQYF
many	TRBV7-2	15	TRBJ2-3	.	TGTGCCAGCAGCTTAAGCCGTGCTAGCACAGATACGCAGTATTTT	CASSLSRASTDTQYF
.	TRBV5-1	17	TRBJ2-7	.	TGCGCCAGCAGCGATCCCGGGGACTTCCACAGCTCCTACGAGCAGTACTTC	CASSDPGDFHSSYEQYF
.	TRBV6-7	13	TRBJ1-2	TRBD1	TGTGCCAGCAGTTACCCGACAGGGGACGGCTACACCTTC	CASSYPTGDGYTF
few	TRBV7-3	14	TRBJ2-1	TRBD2	TGTGCCAGCAGCTTAGCGGGGGATGAGAATGAGCAGTTCTTC	CASSLAGDENEQFF
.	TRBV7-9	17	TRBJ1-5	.	TGTGCCAGCAGCCCCCCCCCACAGGGAAGGGTAGCGGGGCCCCAGCATTTT	CASSPPPQGRVAGPQHF
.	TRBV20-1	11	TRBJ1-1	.	TGCAGTGCTAGCCGACAGCATGAAGCTTTCTTT	CSASRQHEAFF
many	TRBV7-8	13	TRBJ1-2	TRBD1	TGTGCCAGCAGCCACCTAAACAGGGGTGGCTACACCTTC	CASSHLNRGGYTF
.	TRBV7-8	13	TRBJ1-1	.	TGTGCCAGCAGCTTTTCGACAGCCTTTGAAGCTTTCTTT	CASSFSTAFEAFF
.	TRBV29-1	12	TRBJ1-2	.	TGCAGCGTTGCGGCAGGGGATAATGGCTACACCTTC	CSVAAGDNGYTF
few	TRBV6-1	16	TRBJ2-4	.	TGTGCCAGCAGTGGCCCCTCGACAGAAGCCAAAAACATTCAGTACTTC	CASSGPSTEAKNIQYF
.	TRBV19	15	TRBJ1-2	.	TGTGCCAGTAGCCCCGGACGGGGATCGGACTATGGCTACACCTTC	CASSPGRGSDYGYTF
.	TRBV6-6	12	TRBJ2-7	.	TGTGCCAGCAGGGACATCTCCTACGAGCAGTACTTC	CASRDISYEQYF
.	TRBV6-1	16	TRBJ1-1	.	TGTGCCAGCAGCGCTCCGACAGGCCGGGGGGACACTGAAGCTTTCTTT	CASSAPTGRGDTEAFF
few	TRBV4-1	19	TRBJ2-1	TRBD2	TGCGCCAGCAGCCCACTAGTCACCGGACTAGCGGGGGGGCAAAATGAGCAGTTCTTC	CASSPLVTGLAGGQNEQFF
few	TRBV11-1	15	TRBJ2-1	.	TGTGCCAGCAGCTCCACTGGGAGCTCCTACAATGAGCAGTTCTTC	CASSSTGSSYNEQFF
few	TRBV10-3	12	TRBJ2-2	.	TGTGCCATCAGTGGGGCGGACGGGGAGCTGTTTTTT	CAISGADGELFF
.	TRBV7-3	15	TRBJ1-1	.	TGTGCCAGCAGCCCACAGACCGTTATGAACACTGAAGCTTTCTTT	CASSPQTVMNTEAFF
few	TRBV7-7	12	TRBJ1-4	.	TGTGCTAGCAGCTTTGCGGGAGAGCAACTGTTTTTT	CASSFAGEQLFF
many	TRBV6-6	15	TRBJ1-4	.	TGTGCCAGCATCCGACTGCAGGGGCCTGGTGAAAAACTGTTTTTT	CASIRLQGPGEKLFF
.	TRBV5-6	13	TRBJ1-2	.	TGTGCCAGCACCACCAGCCCGCTATATGGCTACACCTTC	CASTTSPLYGYTF
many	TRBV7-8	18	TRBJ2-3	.	TGTGCCAGCAGCTTAGCGGGGGGCCAGGAATCAATGACAGATACGCAGTATTTT	CASSLAGGQESMTDTQYF
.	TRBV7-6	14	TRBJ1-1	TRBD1	TGTGCCAGCAGGCACAGGGGCATGAACACTGAAGCTTTCTTT	CASRHRGMNTEAFF
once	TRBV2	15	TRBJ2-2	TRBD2	TGTGCCAGCAGTGAACAAGCGGGGCGGACCGGGGAGCTGTTTTTT	CASSEQAGRTGELFF
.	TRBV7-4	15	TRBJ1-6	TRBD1	TGTGCCAGCAGACCTCTGGGACAGGGGTCCTCACCCCTCCACTTT	CASRPLGQGSSPLHF
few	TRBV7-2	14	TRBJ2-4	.	TGTGCCAGCAGTCCTGATAGGGCCAAAAACATTCAGTACTTC	CASSPDRAKNIQYF
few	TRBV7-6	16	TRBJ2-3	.	TGTGCCAGCAGCTTAAGGCGTGGGGCAGGGGAAGATACGCAGTATTTT	CASSLRRGAGEDTQYF